These 27 T cell receptor beta chains originate from one sample sequenced in a study of blood T cell repertoires in COVID-19. Clones were sequenced by immunoSEQ multiplex PCR, and TCRdb holds only the in-frame ones, with some missing. The data show roughly 250,000 clones, 84% seen once. The sample was peripheral blood. These receptors originate from a man between 50 and 59 years old with acute or convalescent COVID-19.

V is TRBV2 and J is TRBJ1-1; TRBD1 matches 7 bases. J lost 3 bases, V lost 6 bases, and 7 bases had no gene match. CDR1 is SNHLY, CDR2 FYNNEI, per germline. The CDR3 loop spans 14 amino acids. CDR3 amino acids: CASRPQGVHTEAFF. The CDR3, as DNA: TGTGCCAGCAGACCTCAGGGGGTTCACACTGAAGCTTTCTTT. Full variable domain (outside the CDR3, taken from reference TRBV2 and TRBJ1-1): EPEVTQTPSHQVTQMGQEVILRCVPISNHLYFYWYRQILGQKVEFLVSFYNNEISEKSEIFDDQFSVERPDGSNFTLKIRSTKLEDSAMYFCASRPQGVHTEAFFGQGTRLTVV.

This chain connects TRBV5-6 to TRBJ1-5; D possibly corresponds to TRBD1 (5 bases). V gave up 6 bases and J gave up 6 bases, with 19 bases separating them. Germline CDR1 is SGHDT and CDR2 is YYEEEE. CDR3 length: 15 amino acids. The CDR3 region has the DNA TGTGCCAGCAACTCCGGGGGGGGGATTGGTCAGCCCCAGCATTTT. Its protein is CASNSGGGIGQPQHF.

In its sample, this clone was seen once. V and J are TRBV30 and TRBJ2-3, with D maybe TRBD2 (6 bases). Germline CDR1 reads GTSNPN; CDR2 reads SVGIG (reference sequence). This CDR3 region has 14 residues. With 0 bases removed from V and 7 bases from J, the gap between germline ends came to 14 bases. The CDR3 bases are TGTGCCTGGAGTGTGGGCGGAGGGCGGAATACGCAGTATTTT. Translated: CAWSVGGGRNTQYF. Drawing the rest from reference TRBV30 and TRBJ2-3, the complete variable domain is SQTIHQWPATLVQPVGSPLSLECTVEGTSNPNLYWYRQAAGRGLQLLFYSVGIGQISSEVPQNLSASRPQDRQFILSSKKLLLSDSGFYLCAWSVGGGRNTQYFGPGTRLTVL.

The rearrangement uses TRBV6-1 and TRBJ2-7; D is uncertain. The V gene lost 2 bases and the J gene lost 7 bases, with 9 bases spanning the gap. Germline CDR1 reads MNHNS; CDR2 reads SASEGT. The CDR3 is made up of 12 amino acids. The CDR3 sequence is CASSESLREQYF. The CDR3 coding sequence is TGTGCCAGCAGTGAATCGCTCCGGGAGCAGTACTTC.

This chain joins TRBV23-1 and TRBJ2-2, with 7 bases matching TRBD1. TRBV23-1 is an ORF for which the function is uncertain. After removal of 1 base from V and 2 bases from J, the junction contained 7 bases not matched to a gene. CDR3 length: 17 residues. CDR3 amino acids: CASSQLDRDSNTGELFF. DNA of the CDR3: TGCGCCAGCAGTCAATTGGACCGGGACAGCAACACCGGGGAGCTGTTTTTT.

The rearrangement joins TRBV6-5 to TRBJ2-2; D not resolved. Trimming pared 4 bases from V and 5 bases from J, leaving 5 bases between. There are 12 residues in the CDR3. Germline V gene sequence: CDR1 MNHEY, CDR2 SVGAGI. In DNA form, the CDR3 reads TGTGCCAGCAGTTCCGTGACCGGGGAGCTGTTTTTT. It codes for CASSSVTGELFF.

As for this clone: Distinct nucleotide sequences in the sample also encode this CDR3. V is TRBV5-4 and J is TRBJ1-2; the match to TRBD1 covers 10 bases. The CDR3 extends over 14 amino acids. The germline CDR1 and CDR2 sequences are SGHNT and YYREEE (reference sequence). V dropped 0 bases and J dropped 8; count of bases not matched to a gene: 4. The CDR3 DNA is TGTGCCAGCAGCTTGGGGGACAGGGGTGGGGGCTACACCTTC. Translated, it gives CASSLGDRGGGYTF.

The V and J genes are TRBV5-8 and TRBJ1-5; D is possibly TRBD1 (5 bases). The CDR3 runs to 15 residues. With 0 bases removed from V and 8 bases from J, the gap between germline ends came to 15 bases. Germline V gives CDR1 SGHTS, CDR2 YDEGEE. The CDR3 loop reads CASSLGGKGLKPQHF. The CDR3 DNA is TGTGCCAGCAGCTTGGGGGGTAAGGGGTTGAAGCCCCAGCATTTT.

The chain carries TRBV5-6 and TRBJ1-2; D is unclear. The length of the CDR3 is 11 residues. V was clipped by 6 bases and J by 4 bases, with 7 bases between them. Germline assignment: CDR1 SGHDT and CDR2 YYEEEE. DNA for the CDR3: TGTGCCAGCACCAACGGCTATGGCTACACCTTC. Its translation: CASTNGYGYTF.

This clone was seen only once. V gene TRBV2 combines with J gene TRBJ1-5, with D unclear. Trimming took 8 bases from V and 0 from J, leaving 14 bases between them. This CDR3 has 15 amino acids. Germline V CDR1 and CDR2: SNHLY, FYNNEI. In DNA, the CDR3 is TGTGCCAGCGGAAGGGAGGTCAATAGCAATCAGCCCCAGCATTTT. It encodes CASGREVNSNQPQHF.

The chain couples TRBV28 to TRBJ1-2; the match to TRBD1 covers 7 bases. Unmatched junction bases numbered 10, after V lost 4 bases and J lost 5 bases. Germline CDR1 and CDR2: MDHEN and SYDVKM. CDR3 length: 15 residues. CDR3 sequence (DNA): TGTGCCAGCAGTTCCCTAGGGGGCGCTCCTTATGGCTACACCTTC. It specifies CASSSLGGAPYGYTF.

The chain uses TRBV27 and TRBJ2-1; 8 bases map to TRBD1. In germline, CDR1 is MNHEY, CDR2 SMNVEV (reference sequence). CDR3 size: 16 residues. After removal of 8 bases from V and 4 bases from J, the junction contained 13 bases not matched to a gene. CDR3 sequence (DNA): TGTGCCAGCGCACTGCTGTCTACAGGGGGTTACAATGAGCAGTTCTTC. This gives the protein CASALLSTGGYNEQFF.

The rearrangement links TRBV7-2 to TRBJ1-1; D remains unclear. This CDR3 contains 12 residues. Germline CDR1 SGHTA, CDR2 FQGNSA. The V end was cut by 5 bases, the J end by 7 bases, with 11 bases between. CDR3 DNA: TGTGCCAGCAGCCGAGGGCCTTTTGAAGCTTTCTTT. This sequence encodes CASSRGPFEAFF.

The chain uses TRBV30 and TRBJ2-2; 9 nucleotides align to TRBD2. The CDR3 has 17 amino acids. Germline-derived CDR1 and CDR2 are GTSNPN and SVGIG (reference sequence). V lost 0 bases to trimming and J lost 7 bases; unmatched junction nucleotides: 12. The CDR3 DNA reads TGTGCCTGGAGTGTACGGGGCGGGGGGGCCTATGGCGGGGAGCTGTTTTTT. Amino acid sequence: CAWSVRGGGAYGGELFF.

The chain links TRBV24-1 to TRBJ1-5; 7 bases fit TRBD1. Germline V gene lookup returns CDR1 KGHDR and CDR2 SFDVKD. J gave up 2 bases and V 4 bases, and 7 bases lay outside the gene matches. The CDR3 covers 16 residues. For the CDR3, the DNA is TGTGCCACCAGTGACTCGGACAGGCTGGGCAATCAGCCCCAGCATTTT. It codes for CATSDSDRLGNQPQHF.

The chain has TRBV5-1 and TRBJ1-2; a possible D gene is TRBD1 (6 bases). Germline V gene sequence: CDR1 SGHRS, CDR2 YFSETQ. The CDR3 loop spans 13 amino acids. Trimming took 0 bases from V and 7 from J, leaving 10 bases between them. The CDR3, as DNA: TGCGCCAGCAGCTTGGTCGGACAGTCTGGCTACACCTTC. Protein product: CASSLVGQSGYTF.

The chain employs TRBV25-1 and TRBJ1-6, with 7 bases matching TRBD1. The germline V gene encodes CDR1 MGHDK and CDR2 SYGVNS. The CDR3 has 15 residues. The V segment lost 6 bases and the J segment 7 bases; nucleotides outside the gene matches: 9. CDR3 DNA: TGTGCCAGCAGGACCTGGGACAGTTTAAATTCACCCCTCCACTTT. Its translation: CASRTWDSLNSPLHF. The whole variable domain, remainder taken from reference TRBV25-1 and TRBJ1-6, is EADIYQTPRYLVIGTGKKITLECSQTMGHDKMYWYQQDPGMELHLIHYSYGVNSTEKGDLSSESTVSRIRTEHFPLTLESARPSHTSQYLCASRTWDSLNSPLHFGNGTRLTVT.

The chain is built from TRBV19 and TRBJ1-1; no clear D gene. V was clipped by 5 bases and J by 1 base, with 11 bases between them. The CDR3 is made up of 14 amino acids. Germline CDR1 is LNHDA and CDR2 is SQIVND (reference sequence). CDR3 bases: TGTGCCAGTAGTTCCCCCGCGGCGAACACTGAAGCTTTCTTT. Amino acid sequence: CASSSPAANTEAFF. Complete variable domain (other parts from reference TRBV19 and TRBJ1-1): DGGITQSPKYLFRKEGQNVTLSCEQNLNHDAMYWYRQDPGQGLRLIYYSQIVNDFQKGDIAEGYSVSREKKESFPLTVTSAQKNPTAFYLCASSSPAANTEAFFGQGTRLTVV.

This clone has only a few counts. The chain links TRBV11-2 to TRBJ2-7, with 7 nucleotides matching TRBD1. The junction had 4 bases not matched to a gene; V was cut back by 1 base and J by 4 bases. This CDR3 is built from 14 residues. The germline V gene encodes CDR1 SGHAT and CDR2 FQNNGV. This chain's CDR3 is CASSLGQGDYEQYF. As DNA, the CDR3 is TGTGCCAGCAGCTTAGGTCAGGGGGATTACGAGCAGTACTTC. The full variable domain, rest sourced from reference TRBV11-2 and TRBJ2-7, is EAGVAQSPRYKIIEKRQSVAFWCNPISGHATLYWYQQILGQGPKLLIQFQNNGVVDDSQLPKDRFSAERLKGVDSTLKIQPAKLEDSAVYLCASSLGQGDYEQYFGPGTRLTVT.

The rearrangement links TRBV14 to TRBJ1-1; 8 nucleotides align to TRBD1. Looked up from germline, CDR1 is SGHDN and CDR2 is FVKESK. CDR3 length: 15 residues. V lost 1 base to trimming and J lost 4 bases; unmatched junction nucleotides: 5. The CDR3 coding sequence is TGTGCCAGCAGCCAAGGGACAGGGTCGGTCACTGAAGCTTTCTTT. Translating it yields CASSQGTGSVTEAFF.

This clone was seen a single time. The chain couples TRBV9 to TRBJ2-3; no firm D call. The CDR3 covers 15 residues. V lost 0 bases to trimming and J lost 2 bases, with 10 bases between them. Germline V gene sequence: CDR1 SGDLS, CDR2 YYNGEE. CDR3 amino acids: CASSVGLVDTDTQYF. The CDR3 DNA follows: TGTGCCAGCAGCGTAGGTCTAGTCGACACAGATACGCAGTATTTT.

The rearrangement links TRBV12-3 or TRBV12-4 to TRBJ2-5, with 7 bases identical to TRBD1. The CDR3 extends over 13 amino acids. J was trimmed by 3 bases and V by 7 bases; bases with no gene match: 5. The DNA for the CDR3 is TGTGCCAGCAATCATGACAGGGAAGAGACCCAGTACTTC. Protein product: CASNHDREETQYF.

This clone has just one count. The chain links TRBV19 to TRBJ1-1, with 7 nucleotides matching TRBD1. J lost 1 base, V lost 5 bases, and 4 bases had no gene match. The CDR3 totals 14 residues. Germline CDR1 reads LNHDA; CDR2 reads SQIVND (reference sequence). In DNA form, the CDR3 reads TGTGCCAGTAGTGTAGGGGGCAAGAACACTGAAGCTTTCTTT. Translation: CASSVGGKNTEAFF.

The J gene is TRBJ2-7, the V gene TRBV19; TRBD2 aligns across 9 bases. CDR3 length equals 16 residues. J was trimmed by 1 base and V by 6 bases; bases with no gene match: 10. From germline, CDR1 is LNHDA and CDR2 SQIVND (reference sequence). CDR3 sequence: CASRPSLAGPSYEQYF. In DNA, the CDR3 is TGTGCCAGTAGACCCTCGCTAGCGGGACCTTCCTACGAGCAGTACTTC.

This clone came up a few times. V usage is TRBV7-8 and J usage is TRBJ1-2, with TRBD1 identical over 10 bases. This CDR3 region has 15 residues. With 5 bases clipped from V and 8 bases from J, the junction kept 11 bases outside the gene matches. The germline gives CDR1 SGHVS, CDR2 FQNEAQ. This CDR3 is CASSGSRDRGYGYTF. As DNA, the CDR3 is TGTGCCAGCAGCGGGAGCCGGGACAGGGGATACGGCTACACCTTC.

The chain employs TRBV4-2 and TRBJ1-1, with no clear D. V was pared by 0 bases and J by 0 bases, with 8 bases between. The CDR3 runs to 15 residues. Per germline, CDR1 LGHNA and CDR2 YNFKEQ. This CDR3 is CASSQDPGMNTEAFF. The CDR3 bases are TGTGCCAGCAGCCAAGATCCGGGAATGAACACTGAAGCTTTCTTT.

To note about this clone: Mismatch with germline at one junction end may stem from a read error. This chain uses TRBV6-1 with TRBJ2-2, with a tentative D call TRBD2 (5 bases). The CDR3 runs to 14 residues. Looked up from germline, CDR1 is MNHNS and CDR2 is SASEGT. CDR3 region: CASSQAVGAGELFF. The CDR3, as DNA: TGTGCCAGCAGTCAAGCGGTCGGTGCCGGGGAGCTGTTTTTT.